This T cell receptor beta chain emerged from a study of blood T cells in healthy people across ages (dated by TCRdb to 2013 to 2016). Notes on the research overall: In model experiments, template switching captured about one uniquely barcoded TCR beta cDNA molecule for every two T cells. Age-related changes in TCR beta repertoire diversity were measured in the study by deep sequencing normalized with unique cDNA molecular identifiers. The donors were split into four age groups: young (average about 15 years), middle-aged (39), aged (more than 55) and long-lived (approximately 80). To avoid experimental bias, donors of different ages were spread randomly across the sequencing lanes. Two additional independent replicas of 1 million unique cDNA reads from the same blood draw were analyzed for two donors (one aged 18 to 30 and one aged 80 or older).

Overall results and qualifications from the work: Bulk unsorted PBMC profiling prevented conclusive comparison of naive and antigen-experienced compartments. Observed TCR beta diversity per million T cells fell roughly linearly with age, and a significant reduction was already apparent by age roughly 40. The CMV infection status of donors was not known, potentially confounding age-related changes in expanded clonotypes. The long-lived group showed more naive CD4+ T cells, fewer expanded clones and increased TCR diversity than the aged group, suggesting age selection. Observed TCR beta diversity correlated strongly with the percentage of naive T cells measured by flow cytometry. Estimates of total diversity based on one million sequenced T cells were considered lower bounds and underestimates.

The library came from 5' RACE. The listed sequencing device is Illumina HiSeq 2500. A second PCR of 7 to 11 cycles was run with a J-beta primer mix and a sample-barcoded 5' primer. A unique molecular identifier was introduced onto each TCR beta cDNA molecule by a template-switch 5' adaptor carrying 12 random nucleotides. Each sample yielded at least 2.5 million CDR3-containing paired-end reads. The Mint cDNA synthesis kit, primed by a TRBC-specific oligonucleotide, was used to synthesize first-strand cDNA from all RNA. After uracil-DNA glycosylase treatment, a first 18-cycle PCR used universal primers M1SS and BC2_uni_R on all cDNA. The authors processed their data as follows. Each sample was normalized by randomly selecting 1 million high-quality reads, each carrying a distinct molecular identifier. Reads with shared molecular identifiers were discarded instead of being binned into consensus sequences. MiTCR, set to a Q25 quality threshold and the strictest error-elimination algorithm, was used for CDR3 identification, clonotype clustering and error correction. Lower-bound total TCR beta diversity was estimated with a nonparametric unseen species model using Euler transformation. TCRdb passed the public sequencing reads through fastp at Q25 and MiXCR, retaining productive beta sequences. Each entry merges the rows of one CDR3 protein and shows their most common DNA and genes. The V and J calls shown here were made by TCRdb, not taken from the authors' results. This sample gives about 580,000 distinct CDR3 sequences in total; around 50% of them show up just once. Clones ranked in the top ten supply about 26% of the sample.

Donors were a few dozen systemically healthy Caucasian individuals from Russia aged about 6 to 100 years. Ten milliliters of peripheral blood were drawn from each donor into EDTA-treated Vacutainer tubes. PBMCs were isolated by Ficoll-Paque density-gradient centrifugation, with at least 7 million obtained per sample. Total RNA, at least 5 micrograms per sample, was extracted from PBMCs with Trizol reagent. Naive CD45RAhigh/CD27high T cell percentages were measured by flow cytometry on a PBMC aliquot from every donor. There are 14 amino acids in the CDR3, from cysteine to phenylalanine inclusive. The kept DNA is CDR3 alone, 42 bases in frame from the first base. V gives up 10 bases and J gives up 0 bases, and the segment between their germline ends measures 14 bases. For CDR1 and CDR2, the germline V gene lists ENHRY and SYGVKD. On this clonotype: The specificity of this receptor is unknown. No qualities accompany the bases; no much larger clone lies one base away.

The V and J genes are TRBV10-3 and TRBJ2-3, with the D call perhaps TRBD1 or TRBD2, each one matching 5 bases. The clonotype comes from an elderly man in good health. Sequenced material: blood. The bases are TGTGCCACTGTTGGGGGAGCTAGCACAGATACGCAGTATTTT. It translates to CATVGGASTDTQYF.